Listed below are T cell receptor beta chains from one sample, sequenced in a study of blood T cells in healthy people across ages. TCRdb reanalysed the 5' RACE reads using MiXCR and keeps one entry per CDR3 protein. The table has some 560,000 distinct CDR3 sequences, about 27% seen once. These data are also associated with another study on T cells of mothers and their children.

Sequenced sample: blood. The receptors derive from a boy younger than 10 in good health. Both conserved end residues are part of each CDR3. The order of the fields is V gene, clone size, D gene, J gene, CDR3 DNA, CDR3 protein. A D gene is named only where the DNA matches it firmly. Expanded clones are given a class, and other clones once, few, many or no size at all.

v_call: TRBV7-8; clone_size: NA; d_call: NA; j_call: TRBJ2-4; cdr3_nt: TGTGCCAGCAGCATGCCCGAGAAAGTCCTTCCGGCCAAAAACATTCAGTACTTC; cdr3_aa: CASSMPEKVLPAKNIQYF
v_call: TRBV15; clone_size: few; d_call: TRBD1; j_call: TRBJ2-2; cdr3_nt: TGTGCCACCCAACGGGGACAGGGGCGACATTCGAACACCGGGGAGCTGTTTTTT; cdr3_aa: CATQRGQGRHSNTGELFF
v_call: TRBV6-5; clone_size: NA; d_call: TRBD1; j_call: TRBJ2-2; cdr3_nt: TGTGCCAGCACCCGGACAGGGATCGGGGAGCTGTTTTTT; cdr3_aa: CASTRTGIGELFF
v_call: TRBV6-5; clone_size: NA; d_call: NA; j_call: TRBJ2-5; cdr3_nt: TGTGCCAGCACCTACCCGAGCGGAGAGACCCAGTACTTC; cdr3_aa: CASTYPSGETQYF
v_call: TRBV5-4; clone_size: NA; d_call: TRBD2; j_call: TRBJ2-1; cdr3_nt: TGTGCCAGCAGCGCCGGGACTAGTAAACCAAATGAGCAGTTCTTC; cdr3_aa: CASSAGTSKPNEQFF
v_call: TRBV3-1; clone_size: NA; d_call: NA; j_call: TRBJ1-3; cdr3_nt: TGTGCCAGCAGCAAAGTCGAGGGAGCCGGAAACACCATATATTTT; cdr3_aa: CASSKVEGAGNTIYF
v_call: TRBV7-8; clone_size: NA; d_call: NA; j_call: TRBJ2-4; cdr3_nt: TGTGCCAGCAGCCCCAGACGAATCGGGTCCAAAAACATTCAGTACTTC; cdr3_aa: CASSPRRIGSKNIQYF
v_call: TRBV7-2; clone_size: NA; d_call: TRBD2; j_call: TRBJ2-3; cdr3_nt: TGTGCCAGCAGCTACATTGGGAGGGGCACAGATACGCAGTATTTT; cdr3_aa: CASSYIGRGTDTQYF
v_call: TRBV29-1; clone_size: NA; d_call: NA; j_call: TRBJ1-2; cdr3_nt: TGCAGCGTTGAGATTTGGCAGACGGCCTATGGCTACACCTTC; cdr3_aa: CSVEIWQTAYGYTF
v_call: TRBV11-2; clone_size: NA; d_call: NA; j_call: TRBJ2-7; cdr3_nt: TGTGCCAGCAGCTCCCGGGATTTTTACGAGCAGTACTTC; cdr3_aa: CASSSRDFYEQYF
v_call: TRBV25-1; clone_size: few; d_call: TRBD1; j_call: TRBJ2-1; cdr3_nt: TGTGCCAGCAGGAACCCAGGGGGCTGGGGCAATGAGCAGTTCTTC; cdr3_aa: CASRNPGGWGNEQFF
v_call: TRBV3-1; clone_size: few; d_call: TRBD2; j_call: TRBJ2-3; cdr3_nt: TGTGCCAGCAGCCCCCACGGGGGAGGGGCAGATACGCAGTATTTT; cdr3_aa: CASSPHGGGADTQYF
v_call: TRBV7-2; clone_size: NA; d_call: TRBD2; j_call: TRBJ2-5; cdr3_nt: TGTGCCAGCAGCGTCAGCGGGACTGAGACCCAGTACTTC; cdr3_aa: CASSVSGTETQYF
v_call: TRBV7-2; clone_size: NA; d_call: TRBD1; j_call: TRBJ1-1; cdr3_nt: TGTGCCAGCAGCTTAGTTCAGGGGGCGTCTGAAGCTTTCTTT; cdr3_aa: CASSLVQGASEAFF
v_call: TRBV29-1; clone_size: NA; d_call: NA; j_call: TRBJ2-1; cdr3_nt: TGCAGTTTCCATTTAAACTACAATGAGCAGTTCTTC; cdr3_aa: CSFHLNYNEQFF
v_call: TRBV20-1; clone_size: NA; d_call: TRBD2; j_call: TRBJ2-1; cdr3_nt: TGCAGTGCTAGAGACGGGACTAGCTACAATGAGCAGTTCTTC; cdr3_aa: CSARDGTSYNEQFF
v_call: TRBV7-2; clone_size: NA; d_call: TRBD2; j_call: TRBJ2-1; cdr3_nt: TGTGCCAGCAGCTTCCTAGCGGGGCCTTACAATGAGCAGTTCTTC; cdr3_aa: CASSFLAGPYNEQFF
v_call: TRBV5-4; clone_size: NA; d_call: NA; j_call: TRBJ2-5; cdr3_nt: TGTGCCAGCAGCAAAGCGGGACAGGAGGAGACCCAGTACTTC; cdr3_aa: CASSKAGQEETQYF
v_call: TRBV19; clone_size: NA; d_call: TRBD1; j_call: TRBJ1-2; cdr3_nt: TGTGCCAGTAGTATCGGAGGGGGCAACTACTATGGCTACACCTTC; cdr3_aa: CASSIGGGNYYGYTF
v_call: TRBV9; clone_size: few; d_call: TRBD2; j_call: TRBJ2-1; cdr3_nt: TGTGCCAGCAGCCCAAGACTAGCGGGAGTCGACAATGAGCAGTTCTTC; cdr3_aa: CASSPRLAGVDNEQFF
v_call: TRBV20-1; clone_size: NA; d_call: NA; j_call: TRBJ2-1; cdr3_nt: TGCAGTGCTAGAGGCTTGGAGGGAGTGCAGTTCTTC; cdr3_aa: CSARGLEGVQFF
v_call: TRBV3-1; clone_size: few; d_call: TRBD1; j_call: TRBJ1-5; cdr3_nt: TGTGCCAGCAGCCAAGTGAGAGGGGGCAGCAATCAGCCCCAGCATTTT; cdr3_aa: CASSQVRGGSNQPQHF
v_call: TRBV12-5; clone_size: few; d_call: NA; j_call: TRBJ2-7; cdr3_nt: TGTGCTAGTGGTTTGGTAGCGGGCAGGGCCTACGGGCAGTACTTC; cdr3_aa: CASGLVAGRAYGQYF
v_call: TRBV6-6; clone_size: NA; d_call: TRBD1; j_call: TRBJ2-4; cdr3_nt: TGTGCCAGCAGTCTTGGACAGGCCCTAGCCAAAAACATTCAGTACTTC; cdr3_aa: CASSLGQALAKNIQYF
v_call: TRBV6-1; clone_size: few; d_call: TRBD1; j_call: TRBJ2-1; cdr3_nt: TGTGCCAGCAGACACGGGACAGGAGCCTTTGGGTGGGATGAGCAGTTCTTC; cdr3_aa: CASRHGTGAFGWDEQFF
v_call: TRBV5-1; clone_size: few; d_call: TRBD2; j_call: TRBJ2-5; cdr3_nt: TGCGCCAGCAGCTTGATCCTAGCGGGCTACCCAGAGCAGTACTTC; cdr3_aa: CASSLILAGYPEQYF
v_call: TRBV20-1; clone_size: few; d_call: NA; j_call: TRBJ2-5; cdr3_nt: TGCAGTGCTAGAGCTGACTACCAAGAGACCCAGTACTTC; cdr3_aa: CSARADYQETQYF
v_call: TRBV15; clone_size: NA; d_call: TRBD2; j_call: TRBJ2-2; cdr3_nt: TGTGCCACCAGCGCAATGGGACTAGCGGGAATGGGCGGGGAGCTGTTTTTT; cdr3_aa: CATSAMGLAGMGGELFF
v_call: TRBV7-9; clone_size: NA; d_call: TRBD2; j_call: TRBJ2-7; cdr3_nt: TGTGCCAGCAGTACCCCCGGGACTAGACGTTACGAGCAGTACTTC; cdr3_aa: CASSTPGTRRYEQYF
v_call: TRBV4-3; clone_size: NA; d_call: NA; j_call: TRBJ2-5; cdr3_nt: TGCGCCAGCAGCCAAGAGACTAGAGAGACCCAGTACTTC; cdr3_aa: CASSQETRETQYF
v_call: TRBV30; clone_size: few; d_call: NA; j_call: TRBJ2-5; cdr3_nt: TGTGCCTGGAGTGCCGGGACCCAAGAGACCCAGTACTTC; cdr3_aa: CAWSAGTQETQYF
v_call: TRBV6-2/TRBV6-3; clone_size: few; d_call: TRBD1; j_call: TRBJ1-1; cdr3_nt: TGTGCCAGCAGCACCCGGGACAGGGGGCGGATGGCGAACACTGAAGCTTTCTTT; cdr3_aa: CASSTRDRGRMANTEAFF
v_call: TRBV30; clone_size: NA; d_call: NA; j_call: TRBJ1-1; cdr3_nt: TGTGCCTGGGAGCGAGGGTACACTGAAGCTTTCTTT; cdr3_aa: CAWERGYTEAFF
v_call: TRBV4-3; clone_size: NA; d_call: TRBD2; j_call: TRBJ2-3; cdr3_nt: TGCGCCAGCAGCCAAGGGGGCGGGAGAAGCACAGATACGCAGTATTTT; cdr3_aa: CASSQGGGRSTDTQYF
v_call: TRBV6-1; clone_size: NA; d_call: NA; j_call: TRBJ1-5; cdr3_nt: TGTGCCAGCAGTGAAGTTCAGGGGAATCAGCCCCAGCATTTT; cdr3_aa: CASSEVQGNQPQHF
v_call: TRBV24-1; clone_size: NA; d_call: NA; j_call: TRBJ2-5; cdr3_nt: TGTGCCACCAGTGATGCGGGGACAGCACAAGAGACCCAGTACTTC; cdr3_aa: CATSDAGTAQETQYF
v_call: TRBV4-3; clone_size: NA; d_call: TRBD2; j_call: TRBJ2-5; cdr3_nt: TGCGCCAGCAGCCAAGGACTTCAGGGAGGGCCCCAAGAGACCCAGTACTTC; cdr3_aa: CASSQGLQGGPQETQYF
v_call: TRBV5-1; clone_size: NA; d_call: NA; j_call: TRBJ2-7; cdr3_nt: TGCGCCAGCAGCGTGGAGTTGGCCGTCTCCTACGAGCAGTACTTC; cdr3_aa: CASSVELAVSYEQYF
v_call: TRBV12-3/TRBV12-4; clone_size: NA; d_call: NA; j_call: TRBJ2-1; cdr3_nt: TGTGCCAGCAGCGTCCCTCATTCGGGCTCCTACAATGAGCAGTTCTTC; cdr3_aa: CASSVPHSGSYNEQFF
v_call: TRBV7-2; clone_size: NA; d_call: NA; j_call: TRBJ2-3; cdr3_nt: TGTGCCAGCGAAGCAACCTTACTACCAACAGATACGCAGTATTTT; cdr3_aa: CASEATLLPTDTQYF
v_call: TRBV3-1; clone_size: NA; d_call: TRBD2; j_call: TRBJ2-7; cdr3_nt: TGTGCCAGCAGCCAAGAACGGCTAGCGGGAGGGGAGCAGTACTTC; cdr3_aa: CASSQERLAGGEQYF
v_call: TRBV29-1; clone_size: NA; d_call: TRBD1; j_call: TRBJ1-1; cdr3_nt: TGCAGCGTAGAAGGGACAGGGGGTGCGAACACTGAAGCTTTCTTT; cdr3_aa: CSVEGTGGANTEAFF
v_call: TRBV3-1; clone_size: many; d_call: NA; j_call: TRBJ2-5; cdr3_nt: TGTGCCAGCAGCCAGGGGGAAGAGACCCAGTACTTC; cdr3_aa: CASSQGEETQYF